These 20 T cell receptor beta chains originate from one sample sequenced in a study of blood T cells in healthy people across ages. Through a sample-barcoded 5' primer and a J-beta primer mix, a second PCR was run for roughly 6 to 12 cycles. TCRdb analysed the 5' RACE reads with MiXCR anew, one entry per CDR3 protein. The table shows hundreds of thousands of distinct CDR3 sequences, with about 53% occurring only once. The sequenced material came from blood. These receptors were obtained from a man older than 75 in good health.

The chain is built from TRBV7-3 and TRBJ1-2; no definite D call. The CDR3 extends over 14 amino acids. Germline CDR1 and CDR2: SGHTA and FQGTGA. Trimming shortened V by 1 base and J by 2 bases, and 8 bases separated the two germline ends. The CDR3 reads CASSLRPGNYGYTF. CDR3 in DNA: TGTGCCAGCAGCTTAAGACCAGGAAACTATGGCTACACCTTC.

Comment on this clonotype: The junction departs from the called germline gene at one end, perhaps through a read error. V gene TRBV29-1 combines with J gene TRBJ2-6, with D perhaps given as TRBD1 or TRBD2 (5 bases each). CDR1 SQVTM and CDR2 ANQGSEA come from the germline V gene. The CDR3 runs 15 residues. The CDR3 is CGVEGAGSGANVLTF. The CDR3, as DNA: TGCGGCGTTGAAGGGGCGGGCTCTGGGGCCAACGTCCTGACTTTC.

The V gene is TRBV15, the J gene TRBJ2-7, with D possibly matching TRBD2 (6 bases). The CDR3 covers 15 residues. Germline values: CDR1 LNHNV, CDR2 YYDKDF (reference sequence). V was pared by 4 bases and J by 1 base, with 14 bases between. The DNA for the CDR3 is TGTGCCACCAGCATCGGAGGGCAGGGTTCCTACGAGCAGTACTTC. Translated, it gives CATSIGGQGSYEQYF.

The CDR3 is CASAGAKGLADTQYF. For the CDR3, the DNA is TGTGCTAGTGCCGGGGCCAAGGGCCTGGCAGATACGCAGTATTTT. This chain uses TRBV12-5 with TRBJ2-3, with D perhaps matching TRBD1 or TRBD2 (5 bases each). The CDR3 is made up of 15 amino acids. CDR1 LGHNT and CDR2 FRNRAP come from the germline V gene. Trimming took off 7 bases at V and 4 bases at J, with 18 bases between the two ends. The full variable domain, rest sourced from reference TRBV12-5 and TRBJ2-3, is DARVTQTPRHKVTEMGQEVTMRCQPILGHNTVFWYRQTMMQGLELLAYFRNRAPLDDSGMPKDRFSAEMPDATLATLKIQPSEPRDSAVYFCASAGAKGLADTQYFGPGTRLTVL.

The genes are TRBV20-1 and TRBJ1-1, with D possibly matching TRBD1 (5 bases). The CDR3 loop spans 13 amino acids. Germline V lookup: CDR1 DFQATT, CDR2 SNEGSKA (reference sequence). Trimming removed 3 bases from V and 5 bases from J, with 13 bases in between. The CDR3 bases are TGCAGTGCTAGCAGAGGGGCGCGGACTGAAGCTTTCTTT. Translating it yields CSASRGARTEAFF.

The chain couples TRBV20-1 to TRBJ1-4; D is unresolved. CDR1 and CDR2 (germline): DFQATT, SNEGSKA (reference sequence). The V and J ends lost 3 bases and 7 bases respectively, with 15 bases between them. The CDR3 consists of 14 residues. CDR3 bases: TGCAGTGCTAGGGACCCCCGGCGGGGTGAAAAACTGTTTTTT. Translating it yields CSARDPRRGEKLFF.

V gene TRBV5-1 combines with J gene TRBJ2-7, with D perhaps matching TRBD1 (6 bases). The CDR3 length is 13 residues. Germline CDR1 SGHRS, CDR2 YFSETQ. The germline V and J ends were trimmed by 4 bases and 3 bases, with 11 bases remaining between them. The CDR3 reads CASSQGDNYEQYF. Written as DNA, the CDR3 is TGCGCCAGCAGCCAAGGGGACAACTACGAGCAGTACTTC.

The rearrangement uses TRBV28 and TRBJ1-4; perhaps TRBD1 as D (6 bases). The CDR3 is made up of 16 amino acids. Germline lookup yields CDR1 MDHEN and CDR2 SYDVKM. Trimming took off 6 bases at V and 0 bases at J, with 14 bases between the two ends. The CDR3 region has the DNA TGTGCCAGCAGCGGGACATTCTTAACAACTAATGAAAAACTGTTTTTT. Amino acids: CASSGTFLTTNEKLFF.

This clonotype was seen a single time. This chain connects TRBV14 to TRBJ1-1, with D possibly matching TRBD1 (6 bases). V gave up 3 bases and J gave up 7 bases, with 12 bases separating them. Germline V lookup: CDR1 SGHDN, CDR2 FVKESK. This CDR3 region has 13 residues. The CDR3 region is CASSHAGGNEAFF. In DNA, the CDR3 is TGTGCCAGCAGCCACGCGGGGGGCAATGAAGCTTTCTTT.

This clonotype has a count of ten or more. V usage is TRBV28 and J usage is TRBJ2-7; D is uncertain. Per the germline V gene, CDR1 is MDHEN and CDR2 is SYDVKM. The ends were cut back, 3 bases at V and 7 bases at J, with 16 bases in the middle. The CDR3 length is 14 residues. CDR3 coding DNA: TGTGCCAGCAGTTTTGTTGACAACCTGGGGGAGCAGTACTTC. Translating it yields CASSFVDNLGEQYF.

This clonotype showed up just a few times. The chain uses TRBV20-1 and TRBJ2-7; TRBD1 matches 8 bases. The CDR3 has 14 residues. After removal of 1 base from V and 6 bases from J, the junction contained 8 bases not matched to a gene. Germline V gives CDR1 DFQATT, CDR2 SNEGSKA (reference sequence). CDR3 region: CSARVNQGAFEQYF. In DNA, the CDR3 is TGCAGTGCTAGAGTAAATCAGGGGGCCTTCGAGCAGTACTTC.

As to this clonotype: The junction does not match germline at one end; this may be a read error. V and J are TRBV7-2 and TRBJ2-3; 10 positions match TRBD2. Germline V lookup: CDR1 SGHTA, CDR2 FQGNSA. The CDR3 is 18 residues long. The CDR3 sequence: CASSPYGLAARPPDMQYF. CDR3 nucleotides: TGTGCCAGCAGCCCCTATGGACTAGCGGCCCGACCGCCAGATATGCAGTATTTT.

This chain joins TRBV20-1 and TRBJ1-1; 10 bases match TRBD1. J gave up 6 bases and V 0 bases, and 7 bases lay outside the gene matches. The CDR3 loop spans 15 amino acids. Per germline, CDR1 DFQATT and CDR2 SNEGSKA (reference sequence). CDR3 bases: TGCAGTGCTAGAGATAGCGGGACAGGGGTGTCTGAAGCTTTCTTT. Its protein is CSARDSGTGVSEAFF.

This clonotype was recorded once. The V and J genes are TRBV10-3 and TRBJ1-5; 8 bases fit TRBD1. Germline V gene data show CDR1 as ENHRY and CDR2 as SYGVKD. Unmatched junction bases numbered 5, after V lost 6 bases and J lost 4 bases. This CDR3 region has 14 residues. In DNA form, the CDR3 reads TGTGCCATCAGGGACAGGGTGGAGAATCAGCCCCAGCATTTT. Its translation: CAIRDRVENQPQHF.

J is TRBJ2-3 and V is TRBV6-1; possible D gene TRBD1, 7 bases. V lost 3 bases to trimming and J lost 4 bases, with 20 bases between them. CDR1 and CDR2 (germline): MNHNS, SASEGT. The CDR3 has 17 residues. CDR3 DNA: TGTGCCAGCAGTGATCGGGCAGGGGGGAGCGGTTCAGATACGCAGTATTTT. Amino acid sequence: CASSDRAGGSGSDTQYF.

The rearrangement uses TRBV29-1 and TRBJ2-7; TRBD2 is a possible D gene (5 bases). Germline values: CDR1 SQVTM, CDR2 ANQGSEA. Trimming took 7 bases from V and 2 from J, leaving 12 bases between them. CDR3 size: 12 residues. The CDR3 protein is CSGAFGAYEQYF. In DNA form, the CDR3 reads TGCAGCGGGGCGTTCGGGGCCTACGAGCAGTACTTC.

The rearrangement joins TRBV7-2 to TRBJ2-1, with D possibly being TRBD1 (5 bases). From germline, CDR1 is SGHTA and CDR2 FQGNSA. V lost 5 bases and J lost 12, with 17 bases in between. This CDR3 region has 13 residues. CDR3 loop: CASSPLFGRGQFF. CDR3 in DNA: TGTGCCAGCAGCCCCCTCTTCGGAAGGGGGCAGTTCTTC.

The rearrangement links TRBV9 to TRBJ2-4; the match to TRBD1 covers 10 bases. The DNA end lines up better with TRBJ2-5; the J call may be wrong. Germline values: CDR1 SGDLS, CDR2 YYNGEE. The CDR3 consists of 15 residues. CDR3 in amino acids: CASSVGDRGQETQYF. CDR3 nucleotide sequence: TGTGCCAGCAGCGTAGGGGACAGGGGACAAGAGACCCAGTACTTC.

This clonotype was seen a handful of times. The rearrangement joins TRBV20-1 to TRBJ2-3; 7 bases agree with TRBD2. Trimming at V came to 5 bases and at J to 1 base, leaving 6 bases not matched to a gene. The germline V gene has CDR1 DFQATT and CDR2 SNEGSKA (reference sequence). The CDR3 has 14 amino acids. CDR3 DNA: TGCAGTGCTTGGCCTAGCGGCCGCACAGATACGCAGTATTTT. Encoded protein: CSAWPSGRTDTQYF.

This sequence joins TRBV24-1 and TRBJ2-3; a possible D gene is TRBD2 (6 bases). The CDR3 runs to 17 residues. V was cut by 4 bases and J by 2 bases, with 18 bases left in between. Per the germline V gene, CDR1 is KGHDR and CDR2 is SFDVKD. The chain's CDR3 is CATSERGLAGSTDTQYF. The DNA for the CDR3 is TGTGCCACCAGTGAGAGAGGACTTGCGGGGTCCACAGATACGCAGTATTTT.